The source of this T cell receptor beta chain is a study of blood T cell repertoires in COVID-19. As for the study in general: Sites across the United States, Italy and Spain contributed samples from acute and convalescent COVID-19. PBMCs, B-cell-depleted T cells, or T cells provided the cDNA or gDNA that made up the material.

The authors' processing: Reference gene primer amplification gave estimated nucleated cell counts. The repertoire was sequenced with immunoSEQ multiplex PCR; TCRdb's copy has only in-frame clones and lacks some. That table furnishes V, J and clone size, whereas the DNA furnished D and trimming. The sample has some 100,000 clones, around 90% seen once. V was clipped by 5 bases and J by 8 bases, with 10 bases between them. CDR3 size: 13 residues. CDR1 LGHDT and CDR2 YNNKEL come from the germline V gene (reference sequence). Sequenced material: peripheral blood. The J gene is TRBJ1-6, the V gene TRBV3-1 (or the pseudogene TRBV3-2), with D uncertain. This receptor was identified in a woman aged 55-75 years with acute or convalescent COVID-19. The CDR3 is CASSTNSDSPLHF. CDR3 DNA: TGTGCCAGCAGCACGAACTCGGATTCACCCCTCCACTTT.